This T cell receptor beta chain was identified in a study of blood T cell repertoires in COVID-19. The wider study: The United States, Italy and Spain provided the acute and convalescent COVID-19 samples. PBMCs, B-cell-depleted T cells, or T cells provided the cDNA or gDNA that made up the material.

In the authors' methods: Scientists estimated how many nucleated cells there were by amplifying reference gene primers. Repertoires were generated with immunoSEQ multiplex PCR, while TCRdb's copy carries only in-frame clones and drops some. The V and J calls and clone size were taken over from that table, and D and trimming were inferred from the DNA. Here the sample spans some 220,000 clones, 70% to 90% being singletons. Seattle patients were enrolled while actively infected and followed longitudinally. Germline lookup yields CDR1 MNHEY and CDR2 SVGAGI. Trimming removed 10 bases at V and 4 bases at J, with 20 bases between. The CDR3 covers 14 residues.

Sequenced sample: peripheral blood. The TCR sequence derives from a woman in her sixties or seventies with COVID-19, enrolled during active disease. This chain connects TRBV6-5 to TRBJ2-7; tentatively, D is TRBD2 (7 bases). DNA of the CDR3: TGTGCCACATCTCGGAGGGAGGGGGTTTACGAGCAGTACTTC. Encoded protein: CATSRREGVYEQYF.